The 11 T cell receptor beta chains below come from one sample, sequenced in a study of T-cell reconstitution after alpha-beta-depleted transplantation in children. Unique molecular identifiers were incorporated when the TCRbeta library was constructed. In TCRdb, the PCR reads were re-called with MiXCR into one record per CDR3 protein. The sample comprises about 200,000 distinct CDR3 sequences, more than 14% of which are singletons, and 13% rests with the top ten. The material sequenced was PBMCs from the stem cell graft donor, taken from the stem cell graft. The receptors originated from a human donor who donated a stem cell graft to a child with acute lymphoblastic leukemia.

This clonotype was counted between two and nine times. The chain recombines TRBV11-2 with TRBJ1-1, with a possible D match to TRBD1 (5 bases). V gave up 0 bases and J gave up 10 bases, with 15 bases separating them. This CDR3 contains 14 residues. Germline CDR1 reads SGHAT; CDR2 reads FQNNGV. CDR3 nucleotides: TGTGCCAGCAGCTTAGACCCGCTCCCCGGGGGAGCTTTCTTT. Its protein is CASSLDPLPGGAFF.

This clonotype appeared many times. J is TRBJ2-4 and V is TRBV20-1, with 8 bases matching TRBD2. Germline V lookup: CDR1 DFQATT, CDR2 SNEGSKA (reference sequence). CDR3 length equals 14 residues. Germline trimming cut 2 bases from V and 6 bases from J; bases unmatched to any gene: 6. The CDR3 bases are TGCAGTGCTAGACCCCCGGGACTAGGAAACATTCAGTACTTC. Protein product: CSARPPGLGNIQYF.

This clonotype appeared a few times. J is TRBJ2-2 and V is TRBV6-1; D possibly uses TRBD1 or TRBD2 (5 bases each). This CDR3 spans 15 amino acids. Between the trimmed V and J ends, which lost 8 bases and 3 bases, there was a span of 16 bases. Germline CDR1 is MNHNS and CDR2 is SASEGT. The CDR3 sequence: CASSERGVYTGELFF. In DNA, the CDR3 is TGTGCCAGCTCTGAAAGGGGAGTATACACCGGGGAGCTGTTTTTT.

The sample holds a few counts of this clonotype. V is TRBV12-3 or TRBV12-4 and J is TRBJ2-1; 8 bases are shared with TRBD2. V shed 2 bases, J shed 5 bases, and the junction held 23 bases outside the gene matches. The CDR3 contains 21 residues. The CDR3 loop reads CASSLSPLAAAIRAHNNEQFF. Written as DNA, the CDR3 is TGTGCCAGCAGTTTAAGTCCACTAGCGGCAGCTATAAGGGCTCATAACAATGAGCAGTTCTTC.

This clonotype has a single count. The junction differs from germline at one of its ends, possibly a read error. The chain joins TRBV12-3 or TRBV12-4 to TRBJ2-1, with D perhaps matching TRBD2 (5 bases). The CDR3 length is 18 residues. CDR3 in amino acids: CAISFGQSLLAFYNEQFF. The CDR3 DNA reads TGTGCCATCAGTTTCGGCCAGAGTCTCCTAGCCTTCTACAATGAGCAGTTCTTC.

J is TRBJ2-5 and V is TRBV29-1; D is unresolved. CDR1 and CDR2 (germline): SQVTM, ANQGSEA. Trimming left V 3 bases short and J 2 bases short, with 13 bases between. This CDR3 has 14 amino acids. CDR3 nucleotides: TGCAGCGTTGATGCCCAACAGCTTCAAGAGACCCAGTACTTC. Translating it yields CSVDAQQLQETQYF.

This clonotype was picked up many times. Written as DNA, the CDR3 is TGTGCCATCAGTGAGTCTGCGGACAGGGGGCGTAAGGATACGCAGTATTTT. This gives the protein CAISESADRGRKDTQYF. J is TRBJ2-3 and V is TRBV10-3; 11 bases agree with TRBD1. The CDR3 spans 17 residues. CDR1 ENHRY and CDR2 SYGVKD come from the germline V gene. V dropped 0 bases and J dropped 6; count of bases not matched to a gene: 8.

As for this clonotype: Possible read error: a much larger clone is one base away. J is TRBJ2-1 and V is TRBV9; D call uncertain. The end of the DNA is better explained by TRBJ2-7, so the J call may be wrong. Germline-derived CDR1 and CDR2 are SGDLS and YYNGEE. The CDR3 covers 14 residues. Here the CDR3 reads CASSVGPLYNEQYF. CDR3 coding DNA: TGTGCCAGCAGCGTAGGGCCCCTGTACAATGAGCAGTACTTC.

The table lists this clonotype with many counts. The chain joins TRBV4-1 to TRBJ2-7, with 8 bases fitting TRBD1. CDR1 and CDR2 from the germline V gene are MGHRA and YSYEKL. The ends lost 4 bases at V and 3 bases at J; junction bases unmatched: 5. The CDR3 runs to 14 residues. The CDR3 loop is CASSPSGTGYEQYF. The CDR3 DNA reads TGCGCCAGCAGCCCCTCCGGGACAGGCTACGAGCAGTACTTC.

This clonotype was seen repeatedly, ten times or more. CDR3 in DNA: TGTGCCATCCCAGGGACTAGCGCAGATACGCAGTATTTT. Encoded protein: CAIPGTSADTQYF. This chain joins TRBV12-3 or TRBV12-4 and TRBJ2-3; 10 bases are a match to TRBD2. The ends lost 10 bases at V and 4 bases at J; junction bases unmatched: 5. The CDR3 loop spans 13 amino acids.

There are many counts of this clonotype. This chain joins TRBV7-9 and TRBJ2-3; a possible D gene is TRBD2 (7 bases). V lost 2 bases and J lost 1, with 10 bases in between. The CDR3 loop spans 15 amino acids. Germline assignment: CDR1 SEHNR and CDR2 FQNEAQ (reference sequence). This CDR3 is CASSLRGGRTDTQYF. The CDR3 nucleotides read TGTGCCAGCAGCTTACGCGGGGGCCGCACAGATACGCAGTATTTT.